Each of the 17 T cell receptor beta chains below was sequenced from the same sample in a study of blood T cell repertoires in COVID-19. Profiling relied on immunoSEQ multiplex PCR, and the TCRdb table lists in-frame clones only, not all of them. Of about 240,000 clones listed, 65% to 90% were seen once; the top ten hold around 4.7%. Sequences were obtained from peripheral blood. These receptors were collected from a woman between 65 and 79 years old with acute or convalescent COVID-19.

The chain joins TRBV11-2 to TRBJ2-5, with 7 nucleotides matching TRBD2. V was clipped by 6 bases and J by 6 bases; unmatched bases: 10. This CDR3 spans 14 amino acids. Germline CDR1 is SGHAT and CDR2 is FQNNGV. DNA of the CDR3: TGTGCCAGCAGGCCCAGCGGGGAATTAAAGACCCAGTACTTC. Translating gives CASRPSGELKTQYF.

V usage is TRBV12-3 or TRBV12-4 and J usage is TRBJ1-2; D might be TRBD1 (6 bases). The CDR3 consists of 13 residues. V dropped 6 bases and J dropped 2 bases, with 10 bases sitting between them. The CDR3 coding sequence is TGTGCCAGCAGCCGGGACACAAACTATGGCTACACCTTC. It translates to CASSRDTNYGYTF.

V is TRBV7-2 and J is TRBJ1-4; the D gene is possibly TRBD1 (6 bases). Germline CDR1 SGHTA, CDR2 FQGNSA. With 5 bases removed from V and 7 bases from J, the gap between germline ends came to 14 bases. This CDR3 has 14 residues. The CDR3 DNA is TGTGCCAGCAGCCTCAGGGGATGGAGTGAAAAACTGTTTTTT. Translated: CASSLRGWSEKLFF.

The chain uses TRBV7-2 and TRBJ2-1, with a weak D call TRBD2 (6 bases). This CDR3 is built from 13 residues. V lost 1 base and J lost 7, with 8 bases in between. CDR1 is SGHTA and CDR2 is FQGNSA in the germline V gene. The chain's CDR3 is CASSLVGGNEQFF. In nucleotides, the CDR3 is TGTGCCAGCAGCTTAGTGGGAGGTAATGAGCAGTTCTTC.

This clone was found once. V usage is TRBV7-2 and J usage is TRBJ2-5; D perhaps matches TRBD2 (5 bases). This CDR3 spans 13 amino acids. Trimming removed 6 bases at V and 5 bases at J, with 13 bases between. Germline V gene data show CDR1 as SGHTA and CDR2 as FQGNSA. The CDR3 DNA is TGTGCCAGCAGTTTCAGCCCGGGGGAGACCCAGTACTTC. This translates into CASSFSPGETQYF.

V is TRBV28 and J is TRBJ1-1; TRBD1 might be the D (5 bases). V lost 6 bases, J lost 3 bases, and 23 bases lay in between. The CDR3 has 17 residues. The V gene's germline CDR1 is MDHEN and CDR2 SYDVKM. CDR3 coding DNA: TGTGCCAGCAGCATAAGGCATGGGTCGGGAGGGGACACTGAAGCTTTCTTT. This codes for CASSIRHGSGGDTEAFF. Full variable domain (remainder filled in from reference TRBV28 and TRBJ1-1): DVKVTQSSRYLVKRTGEKVFLECVQDMDHENMFWYRQDPGLGLRLIYFSYDVKMKEKGDIPEGYSVSREKKERFSLILESASTNQTSMYLCASSIRHGSGGDTEAFFGQGTRLTVV.

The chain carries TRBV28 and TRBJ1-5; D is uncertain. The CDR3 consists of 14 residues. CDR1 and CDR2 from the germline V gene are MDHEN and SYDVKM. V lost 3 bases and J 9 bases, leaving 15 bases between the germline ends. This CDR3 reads CASSFRVSSGPQHF. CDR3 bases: TGTGCCAGCAGTTTTCGGGTTTCGAGTGGGCCCCAGCATTTT.

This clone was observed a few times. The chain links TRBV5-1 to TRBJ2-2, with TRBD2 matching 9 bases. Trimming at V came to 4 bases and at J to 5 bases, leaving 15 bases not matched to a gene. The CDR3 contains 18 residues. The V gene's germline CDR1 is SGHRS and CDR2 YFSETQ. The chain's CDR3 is CASSPSGGGGARTGELFF. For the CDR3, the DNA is TGCGCCAGCAGCCCGTCAGGTGGCGGGGGGGCCAGGACCGGGGAGCTGTTTTTT.

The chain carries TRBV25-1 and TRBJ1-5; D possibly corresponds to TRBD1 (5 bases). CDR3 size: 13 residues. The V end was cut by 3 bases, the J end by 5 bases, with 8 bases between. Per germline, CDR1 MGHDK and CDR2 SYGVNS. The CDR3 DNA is TGTGCCAGCAGTGACAGGGTGGATCAGCCCCAGCATTTT. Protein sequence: CASSDRVDQPQHF.

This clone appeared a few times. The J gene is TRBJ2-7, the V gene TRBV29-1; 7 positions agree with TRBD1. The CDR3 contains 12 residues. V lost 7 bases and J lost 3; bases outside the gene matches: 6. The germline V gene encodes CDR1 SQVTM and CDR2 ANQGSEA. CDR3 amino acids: CSASGQNYEQYF. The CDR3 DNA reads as TGCAGCGCCTCGGGACAGAACTACGAGCAGTACTTC.

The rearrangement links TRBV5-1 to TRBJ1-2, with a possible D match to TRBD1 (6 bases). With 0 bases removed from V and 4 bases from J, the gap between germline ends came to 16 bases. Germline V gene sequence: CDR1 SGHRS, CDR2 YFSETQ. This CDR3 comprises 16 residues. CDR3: CASSLGATGNPYGYTF. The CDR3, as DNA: TGCGCCAGCAGCTTGGGGGCAACAGGGAATCCCTATGGCTACACCTTC.

The CDR3 loop reads CASSLGGLAGTDTQYF. In DNA form, the CDR3 reads TGCGCCAGCAGCTTGGGGGGACTAGCAGGCACAGATACGCAGTATTTT. The chain employs TRBV5-1 and TRBJ2-3; 9 nucleotides line up with TRBD2. V was clipped by 0 bases and J by 1 base; unmatched bases: 3. This CDR3 comprises 16 residues. Germline CDR1 reads SGHRS; CDR2 reads YFSETQ.

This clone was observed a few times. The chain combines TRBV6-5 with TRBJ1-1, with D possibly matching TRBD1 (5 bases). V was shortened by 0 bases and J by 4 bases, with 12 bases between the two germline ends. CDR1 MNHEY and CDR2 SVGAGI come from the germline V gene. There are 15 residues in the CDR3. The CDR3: CASSYSIQALTEAFF. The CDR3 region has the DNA TGTGCCAGCAGTTACTCGATACAGGCCCTCACTGAAGCTTTCTTT.

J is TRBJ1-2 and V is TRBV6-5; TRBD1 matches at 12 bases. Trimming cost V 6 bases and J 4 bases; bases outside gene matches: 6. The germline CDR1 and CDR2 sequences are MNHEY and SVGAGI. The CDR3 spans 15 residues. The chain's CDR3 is CASRGDRGPVYGYTF. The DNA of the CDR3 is TGTGCCAGCAGGGGGGACAGGGGGCCGGTCTATGGCTACACCTTC.

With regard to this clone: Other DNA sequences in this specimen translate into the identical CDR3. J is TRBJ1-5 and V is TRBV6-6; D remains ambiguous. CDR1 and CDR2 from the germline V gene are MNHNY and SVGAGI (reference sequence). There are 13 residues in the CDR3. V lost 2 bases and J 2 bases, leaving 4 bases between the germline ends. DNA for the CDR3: TGTGCCAGCAGTTACGAGGGCAATCAGCCCCAGCATTTT. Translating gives CASSYEGNQPQHF.

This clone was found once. The CDR3 sequence: CAISEGGAYNSPLHF. Written as DNA, the CDR3 is TGTGCCATCAGTGAGGGAGGGGCCTATAATTCACCCCTCCACTTT. This chain joins TRBV10-3 and TRBJ1-6, with a possible D match to TRBD1 (5 bases). Germline V gives CDR1 ENHRY, CDR2 SYGVKD. The V gene lost 2 bases and the J gene lost 2 bases, with 7 bases spanning the gap. This CDR3 has 15 amino acids.

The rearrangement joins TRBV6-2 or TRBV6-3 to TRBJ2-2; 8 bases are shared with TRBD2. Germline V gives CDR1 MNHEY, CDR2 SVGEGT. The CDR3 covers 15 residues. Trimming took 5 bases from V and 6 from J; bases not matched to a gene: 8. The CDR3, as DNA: TGTGCCAGCAGTCAGCCGGGACTAGTGGCCGGGGAGCTGTTTTTT. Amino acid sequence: CASSQPGLVAGELFF.